The source of this T cell receptor (beta chain) is a study of blood T cell repertoires in COVID-19. Clones were sequenced by immunoSEQ multiplex PCR, and TCRdb holds only the in-frame ones, with some missing. The sample yields 130,000 to 150,000 clones, 80% to 90% seen once. The CDR3 has 13 residues. Germline V gene sequence: CDR1 MNHNS, CDR2 SASEGT. Trimming removed 3 bases from V and 3 bases from J, with 8 bases in between. The material sequenced was peripheral blood. The chain joins TRBV6-1 to TRBJ1-1; D ambiguous. The source is a woman aged 60-70 years with COVID-19, enrolled during active disease. The chain's CDR3 is CASSEAEHTEAFF. CDR3 nucleotide sequence: TGTGCCAGCAGTGAGGCCGAACACACTGAAGCTTTCTTT.